What follows are 30 T cell receptor beta chains derived from one specimen sequenced in a study of blood T cells in healthy people across ages. A second PCR of 7 to 11 cycles used a sample-barcoded 5' primer and a J-beta primer mix. TCRdb called the 5' RACE reads again in MiXCR, with one record for every CDR3 protein. Of some 370,000 distinct CDR3 sequences in the sample, roughly half were seen once. The material sequenced was blood. Source of these receptors: a man between 60 and 75 years old in good health.

The V call is TRBV20-1, the J call TRBJ2-7; D is perhaps TRBD2 (6 bases). V gave up 1 base and J gave up 2 bases, with 15 bases separating them. The CDR3 length is 15 residues. Germline CDR1 reads DFQATT; CDR2 reads SNEGSKA (reference sequence). In DNA form, the CDR3 reads TGCAGTGCTAGAGGGAGGGCAGGGTACCCCTACGAGCAGTACTTC. It specifies CSARGRAGYPYEQYF.

The chain couples TRBV7-9 to TRBJ2-7; either TRBD1 or TRBD2 may supply D (5 bases each). V gave up 5 bases and J gave up 5 bases, with 16 bases separating them. CDR1 SEHNR and CDR2 FQNEAQ come from the germline V gene (reference sequence). CDR3 length: 14 residues. The CDR3 DNA sequence: TGTGCCAGCAGCAAGAGGGGTAGGCCGAACGAGCAGTACTTC. Translated: CASSKRGRPNEQYF.

This clonotype was counted ten times or more. The chain uses TRBV2 and TRBJ2-3; D not resolved. The CDR3 extends over 13 amino acids. Trimming left V 8 bases short and J 5 bases short, with 14 bases between. Germline V gene sequence: CDR1 SNHLY, CDR2 FYNNEI. The CDR3 reads CASAVSTGDTQYF. DNA for the CDR3: TGTGCCAGCGCCGTCAGTACGGGAGATACGCAGTATTTT.

The chain is built from TRBV7-2 and TRBJ2-7; D gene uncertain. The germline CDR1 and CDR2 sequences are SGHTA and FQGNSA. V was clipped by 3 bases and J by 2 bases, with 26 bases between them. The CDR3 runs 19 residues. The CDR3, as DNA: TGTGCCAGCAGCTTTTATAATGGCAATCCCTTTATTGATACCTACGAGCAGTACTTC. This encodes CASSFYNGNPFIDTYEQYF.

This clonotype occurred a few times. This sequence joins TRBV25-1 and TRBJ1-2; the D is unclear. The V end lost 1 base, the J end lost 4 bases, and 13 bases lay between the germline ends. Per germline, CDR1 MGHDK and CDR2 SYGVNS. CDR3 length equals 15 residues. The CDR3 sequence is CASSESGADFYGYTF. The CDR3 DNA reads as TGTGCCAGCAGTGAATCTGGAGCAGATTTCTATGGCTACACCTTC.

This clonotype came up a few times. This chain joins TRBV2 and TRBJ2-1; 13 bases are shared with TRBD2. Germline loops: CDR1 SNHLY, CDR2 FYNNEI. V lost 5 bases, J lost 0 bases, and 4 bases stayed unmatched. The CDR3 is made up of 17 amino acids. For the CDR3, the DNA is TGTGCCAGCAGTCCGAGGACTAGCGGGAGCTCCTACAATGAGCAGTTCTTC. Its translation is CASSPRTSGSSYNEQFF.

Comments on this clonotype: Just one base apart from a much larger clone, this may be a read error. The chain recombines TRBV7-2 with TRBJ1-1, with D hard to call. Germline CDR1 and CDR2: SGHTA and FQGNSA. This CDR3 comprises 13 residues. V lost 1 base and J 1 base, leaving 4 bases between the germline ends. CDR3 protein: CASSLEANTEAFF. CDR3 sequence (DNA): TGTGCCAGCAGCTTAGAGGCGAACACTGAAGCTTTCTTT.

The genes are TRBV12-3 or TRBV12-4 and TRBJ1-2; TRBD1 matches 7 bases. This CDR3 spans 15 amino acids. Trimming at V came to 5 bases and at J to 1 base, leaving 7 bases not matched to a gene. CDR3 in amino acids: CASSPGQAFNYGYTF. CDR3 coding DNA: TGTGCCAGCAGTCCCGGACAGGCATTTAACTATGGCTACACCTTC.

This clonotype was seen once. The chain uses TRBV14 and TRBJ2-3, with TRBD1 as a possible D gene (6 bases). Trimming cost V 0 bases and J 8 bases, with 15 bases left between them. Germline V gene sequence: CDR1 SGHDN, CDR2 FVKESK. CDR3 length: 15 residues. The CDR3, as DNA: TGTGCCAGCAGCCAAGATCTTGTTAGAGGGGGTACGCAGTATTTT. Amino acids: CASSQDLVRGGTQYF.

The CDR3 is CSARDIVESTDTQYF. The CDR3 bases are TGCAGTGCTAGAGATATAGTAGAGAGCACAGATACGCAGTATTTT. The V call is TRBV20-1, the J call TRBJ2-3; no firm D call. V was cut by 0 bases and J by 0 bases, with 10 bases left in between. Germline CDR1 and CDR2: DFQATT and SNEGSKA (reference sequence). The CDR3 extends over 15 amino acids.

The chain uses TRBV6-5 and TRBJ1-2; 8 nucleotides match TRBD1. The V gene end was trimmed by 6 bases and the J gene end by 5 bases; junction bases not matched to a gene: 14. This CDR3 has 16 residues. CDR1 MNHEY and CDR2 SVGAGI come from the germline V gene. CDR3 region: CASRTRGQEGRYGYTF. The CDR3 coding sequence is TGTGCCAGCAGAACGCGGGGACAGGAGGGGAGGTATGGCTACACCTTC.

V gene TRBV6-5 combines with J gene TRBJ1-1, with 8 bases aligning to TRBD1. V was clipped by 5 bases and J by 3 bases; unmatched bases: 8. Germline values: CDR1 MNHEY, CDR2 SVGAGI. This CDR3 spans 15 amino acids. CDR3 sequence: CASSGGGTGDTEAFF. CDR3 coding DNA: TGTGCCAGCAGTGGGGGGGGGACAGGAGACACTGAAGCTTTCTTT.

The chain joins TRBV6-6 to TRBJ2-5; TRBD1 is a possible D gene (6 bases). Germline V gene lookup returns CDR1 MNHNY and CDR2 SVGAGI (reference sequence). The CDR3 runs 15 residues. V lost 3 bases and J lost 11, with 22 bases in between. CDR3 sequence reads: CASSYQGSRDNEQYF. The CDR3 coding sequence is TGTGCCAGCAGTTATCAGGGTTCACGGGACAATGAGCAGTACTTC.

This chain links TRBV29-1 with TRBJ2-1; TRBD2 is a possible D gene (6 bases). Germline CDR1 reads SQVTM; CDR2 reads ANQGSEA. The CDR3 is 20 residues long. V dropped 4 bases and J dropped 2 bases, with 30 bases sitting between them. In DNA, the CDR3 is TGCAGCGTTGGAGGGTTGGTGGGGCGGGAAGTCCCTAGCGCCTACAATGAGCAGTTCTTC. Translating gives CSVGGLVGREVPSAYNEQFF.

The J gene is TRBJ2-5, the V gene TRBV18, with D unresolved. Germline V gene sequence: CDR1 KGHSH, CDR2 LQKENI. V lost 1 base and J 3 bases, leaving 12 bases between the germline ends. The CDR3 contains 15 residues. The CDR3 coding sequence is TGTGCCAGCTCACCACGAGAAGCGATGAAAGAGACCCAGTACTTC. Residues: CASSPREAMKETQYF.

This clonotype was observed a few times. The rearrangement joins TRBV5-1 to TRBJ2-3; D is possibly TRBD1 (6 bases). The germline V and J ends were trimmed by 6 bases and 4 bases, with 15 bases remaining between them. CDR1 and CDR2 (germline): SGHRS, YFSETQ. This CDR3 has 14 residues. The CDR3 DNA sequence: TGCGCCAGCACCATGAGGGGGACCTCAGATACGCAGTATTTT. Its protein product is CASTMRGTSDTQYF. The full variable domain, completed using reference TRBV5-1 and TRBJ2-3, is KAGVTQTPRYLIKTRGQQVTLSCSPISGHRSVSWYQQTPGQGLQFLFEYFSETQRNKGNFPGRFSGRQFSNSRSEMNVSTLELGDSALYLCASTMRGTSDTQYFGPGTRLTVL.

The genes are TRBV6-2 or TRBV6-3 and TRBJ1-2, with D unresolved. The germline gives CDR1 MNHEY, CDR2 SVGEGT. The CDR3 has 13 residues. V gave up 0 bases and J gave up 7 bases, with 9 bases separating them. CDR3 amino acids: CASSYSSPPGYTF. The CDR3 bases are TGTGCCAGCAGTTACTCGAGTCCCCCTGGCTACACCTTC.

This chain connects TRBV7-8 to TRBJ2-1, with 14 bases identical to TRBD2. V was pared by 5 bases and J by 5 bases, with 11 bases of the junction left unmatched. There are 18 residues in the CDR3. Per germline, CDR1 SGHVS and CDR2 FQNEAQ. The CDR3 sequence: CASSLYLTSGGEHNEQFF. In nucleotides, the CDR3 is TGTGCCAGCAGCCTCTACTTGACTAGCGGGGGGGAACACAATGAGCAGTTCTTC.

The V and J genes are TRBV12-3 or TRBV12-4 and TRBJ1-1; D possibly corresponds to TRBD1 (5 bases). The V end lost 4 bases, the J end lost 1 base, and 13 bases lay between the germline ends. The CDR3 has 15 residues. The CDR3 DNA reads TGTGCCAGCAGTTCCCCGGGACGGCCGAACACTGAAGCTTTCTTT. This gives the protein CASSSPGRPNTEAFF.

This clonotype occurred once. Germline and junction disagree at one end, which may indicate a read error. The chain has TRBV6-5 and TRBJ2-6, with 7 bases matching TRBD1. The CDR3 sequence is 18 residues long. Germline CDR1 is MNHEY and CDR2 is SVGAGI. The CDR3: CASSSRQGRRFWANVLTF. The CDR3 bases are TGTGCCAGCAGTTCAAGACAGGGCCGCCGCTTCTGGGCCAACGTTCTGACTTTC.

The chain couples TRBV20-1 to TRBJ2-3, with D unresolved. The ends were cut back, 1 base at V and 5 bases at J, with 7 bases in the middle. Germline V gene lookup returns CDR1 DFQATT and CDR2 SNEGSKA (reference sequence). This CDR3 contains 12 residues. This CDR3 reads CSARVSKDTQYF. DNA for the CDR3: TGCAGTGCTAGAGTGTCCAAAGATACGCAGTATTTT.

The CDR3 spells CASSLQGVGYTF. CDR3 DNA: TGTGCCAGCAGTTTACAGGGCGTCGGCTACACCTTC. The V and J genes are TRBV28 and TRBJ1-2; D is possibly TRBD1 (5 bases). V was shortened by 2 bases and J by 8 bases, with 9 bases between the two germline ends. CDR1 is MDHEN and CDR2 is SYDVKM in the germline V gene. The CDR3 is made up of 12 amino acids.

Only a few counts were recorded for this clonotype. V is TRBV7-2 and J is TRBJ2-7; D is unresolved. The CDR3 loop spans 13 amino acids. Trimming stripped 5 bases from V and 7 bases from J, with 15 bases between. The V gene's germline CDR1 is SGHTA and CDR2 FQGNSA. CDR3 DNA sequence: TGTGCCAGCAGCGGTGGCCCAGATATAGAGCAGTACTTC. Protein product: CASSGGPDIEQYF.

For this clonotype: This could be a read error, since a much larger clone is one nucleotide away. The chain recombines TRBV11-2 with TRBJ1-2; 8 nucleotides agree with TRBD1. J was trimmed by 0 bases and V by 5 bases; bases with no gene match: 11. This CDR3 has 17 amino acids. Per the germline V gene, CDR1 is SGHAT and CDR2 is FQNNGV. DNA for the CDR3: TGTGCCAGCAGCCCCTTCGGGACAGGCAAAGCTAACTATGGCTACACCTTC. It translates to CASSPFGTGKANYGYTF.

CDR3 sequence: CSARALRTSGSQGTQYF. CDR3 sequence (DNA): TGCAGTGCTAGAGCCCTTAGGACTAGCGGGAGTCAGGGTACGCAGTATTTT. V gene TRBV20-1 combines with J gene TRBJ2-3; TRBD2 matches at 13 bases. There are 17 residues in the CDR3. Germline V gene data show CDR1 as DFQATT and CDR2 as SNEGSKA (reference sequence). J lost 8 bases, V lost 1 base, and 12 bases had no gene match.

The CDR3, as DNA: TGTGCCAGCACCGAACTCGACGAGGACAATGAGCAGTTCTTC. This gives the protein CASTELDEDNEQFF. The chain carries TRBV28 and TRBJ2-1; D is unresolved. CDR3 size: 14 residues. Deletions cut 7 bases from V and 5 bases from J, with 15 bases between. Germline V gives CDR1 MDHEN, CDR2 SYDVKM.

The rearrangement links TRBV5-1 to TRBJ1-1; D might be TRBD1 (6 bases). CDR1 is SGHRS, CDR2 YFSETQ, per germline. V was cut by 0 bases and J by 3 bases, with 12 bases left in between. The CDR3 extends over 15 amino acids. The CDR3 coding sequence is TGCGCCAGCAGCTTGGAACCAGGGGTAGACACTGAAGCTTTCTTT. It encodes CASSLEPGVDTEAFF. The full variable domain, rest sourced from reference TRBV5-1 and TRBJ1-1, is KAGVTQTPRYLIKTRGQQVTLSCSPISGHRSVSWYQQTPGQGLQFLFEYFSETQRNKGNFPGRFSGRQFSNSRSEMNVSTLELGDSALYLCASSLEPGVDTEAFFGQGTRLTVV.

Worth noting for this clonotype: Sequence at one end of the junction differs from germline and may be a read error. The genes are TRBV7-6 and TRBJ2-5; D is possibly TRBD2 (7 bases). Germline CDR1 is SGHVS and CDR2 is FNYEAQ. This CDR3 is built from 14 residues. The CDR3 region has the DNA TGTGCCAGCAGCCTAGCGGCACAGGGAGGGGAGCAGTACTTC. It specifies CASSLAAQGGEQYF.

The chain couples TRBV9 to TRBJ2-7, with TRBD2 matching 8 bases. CDR1 and CDR2 from the germline V gene are SGDLS and YYNGEE. This CDR3 region has 16 residues. J lost 1 base, V lost 2 bases, and 8 bases had no gene match. CDR3 coding DNA: TGTGCCAGCAGCGTGGGGGGTAGCGGGATATCCTACGAGCAGTACTTC. This sequence encodes CASSVGGSGISYEQYF.

The rearrangement joins TRBV10-3 to TRBJ2-5; possibly TRBD1 for D (6 bases). CDR1 ENHRY and CDR2 SYGVKD come from the germline V gene. The CDR3 is 16 amino acids. V was clipped by 0 bases and J by 2 bases, with 13 bases between them. The CDR3 loop is CAISESVGTRQETQYF. DNA of the CDR3: TGTGCCATCAGTGAGTCAGTCGGGACACGGCAAGAGACCCAGTACTTC.